This paragraph covers one T cell receptor beta chain sequence. The antigen is undetermined. Presence of unique molecular identifiers characterized the TCR beta cDNA libraries. TCRdb redid the calling of the PCR reads with MiXCR, one entry per CDR3 protein. In the table there are roughly 670,000 distinct CDR3 sequences, 55% to 60% of which are singletons. The sample belongs to a study of post-analysis software for immune sequencing data. For the study at large: Clinical courses comprised relapsing-remitting, secondary progressive and progressive-relapsing multiple sclerosis.

Findings and caveats of the study: Strong co-clustering by F measure was seen for same-batch samples. Relative to controls, patients with multiple sclerosis showed significantly lower normalized Chao1 diversity. Patients had higher frequencies than controls of roughly 5 TRBV segments, including TRBV5-6, TRBV5-1 and TRBV20-1.

Germline V gives CDR1 DFQATT, CDR2 SNEGSKA (reference sequence). Germline trimming cut 2 bases from V and 5 bases from J; bases unmatched to any gene: 3. The CDR3 is 14 residues long. This chain uses TRBV20-1 with TRBJ2-1; the match to TRBD2 covers 10 bases. Material for sequencing was blood. This TCR derives from a girl aged 2-10 years with multiple sclerosis. CDR3 sequence (DNA): TGCAGTGCTAGAAAGCGGGGGGGCCACAATGAGCAGTTCTTC. Its translation is CSARKRGGHNEQFF.